This is a list of T cell receptor beta chains from one sample in a study of blood T cell repertoires in COVID-19. The data were produced by immunoSEQ multiplex PCR, yet TCRdb's version contains in-frame clones alone and is incomplete. The table lists 100,000 or so clones, 82% of them singletons. Source material: peripheral blood. These receptors all come from a woman older than 75 with acute or convalescent COVID-19. Both conserved end residues are part of each CDR3. D genes are given only for firm matches. Size values are once, few and many counts, or a class for expanded clones, and some rows have none.

.	TRBV5-1	TRBJ1-4	.	CASSPQLGGQSEKLFF	TGCGCCAGCAGCCCCCAACTCGGGGGGCAAAGTGAAAAACTGTTTTTT
TRBD2	TRBV7-8	TRBJ2-1	.	CASSVYRVPQLAGVNNEQFF	TGTGCCAGCAGCGTGTACAGGGTCCCTCAACTAGCGGGAGTAAACAATGAGCAGTTCTTC
.	TRBV7-9	TRBJ1-2	.	CASSLLDYGGYTF	TGTGCCAGCAGCCTATTGGACTACGGTGGCTACACCTTC
.	TRBV6-5	TRBJ1-1	.	CASSYLNRPNTEAFF	TGTGCCAGCAGTTACTTGAACAGGCCGAACACTGAAGCTTTCTTT
TRBD1	TRBV3-1/TRBV3-2	TRBJ1-2	.	CASFSRGVDYGYTF	TGTGCCAGCTTCTCCAGGGGGGTAGACTATGGCTACACCTTC
TRBD2	TRBV5-6	TRBJ2-1	.	CASTLGGSSYNEQFF	TGTGCCAGCACCTTGGGAGGGAGCTCCTACAATGAGCAGTTCTTC
TRBD1	TRBV19	TRBJ2-7	once	CASSSWGQGRSYEQYF	TGTGCCAGTAGTAGTTGGGGACAGGGGCGGTCCTACGAGCAGTACTTC
.	TRBV18	TRBJ1-3	.	CASSPTSGNTIYF	TGTGCCAGCTCACCAACTTCGGGAAACACCATATATTTT
TRBD1	TRBV10-3	TRBJ2-1	.	CAIGNTRDRASYNEQFF	TGTGCCATCGGGAATACGCGGGACAGGGCATCCTACAATGAGCAGTTCTTC
.	TRBV12-5	TRBJ2-5	.	CASGDYNGETQYF	TGTGCTAGTGGGGACTACAATGGGGAGACCCAGTACTTC
TRBD2	TRBV6-5	TRBJ2-1	.	CASIKSQLAGGEQFF	TGTGCCAGCATCAAGAGTCAACTAGCGGGAGGCGAGCAGTTCTTC
.	TRBV28	TRBJ1-3	few	CASSPRWFSGNTIYF	TGTGCCAGCAGTCCCAGATGGTTCTCTGGAAACACCATATATTTT
.	TRBV6-1	TRBJ2-5	once	CASSEIWGHETQYF	TGTGCCAGCAGTGAAATTTGGGGGCATGAGACCCAGTACTTC
.	TRBV25-1	TRBJ1-3	.	CASSTGSSGNTIYF	TGTGCCAGCTCGACGGGGAGCTCTGGAAACACCATATATTTT
TRBD2	TRBV30	TRBJ2-1	once	CAWSGTSGRASDNEQFF	TGTGCCTGGAGTGGGACTAGCGGGAGGGCCTCCGACAATGAGCAGTTCTTC
.	TRBV12-3/TRBV12-4	TRBJ1-2	few	CASSFNEYGYTF	TGTGCCAGCAGTTTTAATGAGTATGGCTACACCTTC
TRBD2	TRBV9	TRBJ2-7	few	CASSAGLTNYEQYF	TGTGCCAGCAGCGCGGGACTAACCAACTACGAGCAGTACTTC
.	TRBV5-1	TRBJ2-2	.	CASSLQVNTGELFF	TGCGCCAGCAGCCTCCAGGTCAACACCGGGGAGCTGTTTTTT
TRBD2	TRBV5-1	TRBJ2-1	once	CASSKSSGSNEQFF	TGCGCCAGCAGCAAGTCTAGCGGGAGTAATGAGCAGTTCTTC
.	TRBV6-4	TRBJ1-1	once	CASSDKGMNTEAFF	TGTGCCAGCAGTGACAAGGGGATGAACACTGAAGCTTTCTTT
TRBD1	TRBV10-3	TRBJ2-3	.	CAISEGQGDSTDTQYF	TGTGCCATCAGTGAAGGACAGGGGGATAGCACAGATACGCAGTATTTT
.	TRBV5-5	TRBJ2-7	.	CASSSLAYEQYF	TGTGCCAGCAGCTCACTAGCTTACGAGCAGTACTTC
TRBD2	TRBV4-3	TRBJ2-4	.	CASSQGASGPGENIQYF	TGCGCCAGCAGCCAAGGGGCTAGCGGGCCGGGGGAAAACATTCAGTACTTC
TRBD1	TRBV5-8	TRBJ2-7	.	CASSPDRASYEQYF	TGTGCCAGCAGTCCGGACAGGGCCAGCTACGAGCAGTACTTC
.	TRBV19	TRBJ2-1	.	CASSTTPGSYNEQFF	TGTGCCAGTAGCACTACTCCGGGGTCCTACAATGAGCAGTTCTTC
.	TRBV7-9	TRBJ1-1	few	CASSLVAATEAFF	TGTGCCAGCAGCTTAGTGGCGGCCACTGAAGCTTTCTTT
.	TRBV7-9	TRBJ1-2	few	CASSYSQGPYGYTF	TGTGCCAGCAGCTATTCACAGGGACCTTATGGCTACACCTTC
TRBD2	TRBV7-9	TRBJ2-1	.	CASSFPSSGYNEQFF	TGTGCCAGCAGCTTTCCCTCTAGCGGATACAATGAGCAGTTCTTC
TRBD2	TRBV7-2	TRBJ2-1	.	CASSLVREGNEQFF	TGTGCCAGCAGCTTAGTAAGGGAGGGAAATGAGCAGTTCTTC
.	TRBV7-9	TRBJ1-5	.	CASSLAGGREQPQHF	TGTGCCAGCAGCTTAGCCGGAGGTAGGGAACAGCCCCAGCATTTT
.	TRBV28	TRBJ2-7	.	CASSLGGPRTTYEQYF	TGTGCCAGCAGTTTAGGAGGACCTAGGACTACCTACGAGCAGTACTTC
.	TRBV18	TRBJ2-7	.	CASSPRQTYEQYF	TGTGCCAGCTCACCACGACAAACCTACGAGCAGTACTTC
TRBD1	TRBV7-8	TRBJ2-1	.	CASSQGANEQFF	TGTGCCAGCAGCCAGGGGGCGAATGAGCAGTTCTTC
.	TRBV19	TRBJ1-4	.	CASTVLTGRSGKLFF	TGTGCCAGTACCGTTTTGACAGGCCGCTCTGGAAAACTGTTTTTT
.	TRBV5-4	TRBJ2-3	.	CASSIGGRGGVKDTQYF	TGTGCCAGCAGTATTGGGGGCCGGGGAGGGGTTAAAGATACGCAGTATTTT
TRBD1	TRBV12-5	TRBJ2-5	.	CASGSGQGAGETQYF	TGTGCTAGTGGTTCGGGACAGGGGGCTGGGGAGACCCAGTACTTC
.	TRBV29-1	TRBJ1-1	.	CSTAEGSGNTEAFF	TGCAGCACCGCGGAGGGGTCGGGTAATACTGAAGCTTTCTTT
.	TRBV27	TRBJ2-3	once	CASSLGPLDTQYF	TGTGCCAGCAGTTTGGGGCCCCTAGATACGCAGTATTTT
.	TRBV7-8	TRBJ1-1	.	CASSLAQPNTEAFF	TGTGCCAGCAGCTTAGCACAGCCGAACACTGAAGCTTTCTTT
TRBD2	TRBV4-1	TRBJ2-1	.	CASSQVSRTRTNEQFF	TGCGCCAGCAGCCAAGTTTCCAGGACTAGAACTAATGAGCAGTTCTTC
.	TRBV18	TRBJ1-5	.	CASSPPGPPGQPQHF	TGTGCCAGCTCACCACCCGGGCCTCCGGGACAGCCCCAGCATTTT
.	TRBV6-1	TRBJ1-5	.	CASSEASGLFSNQPQHF	TGTGCCAGCAGTGAAGCCTCAGGTTTATTTAGCAATCAGCCCCAGCATTTT
TRBD1	TRBV5-1	TRBJ1-5	.	CASSLAGGEGQPQHF	TGCGCCAGCAGCTTGGCAGGGGGCGAAGGGCAGCCCCAGCATTTT
TRBD2	TRBV24-1	TRBJ2-1	once	CATSDWTSGSNEQFF	TGTGCCACCAGTGATTGGACTAGCGGAAGCAATGAGCAGTTCTTC
TRBD1	TRBV6-4	TRBJ2-1	.	CASSDQGDEQFF	TGTGCCAGCAGTGACCAGGGGGATGAGCAGTTCTTC
.	TRBV24-1	TRBJ2-6	.	CATSDYNSGANVLTF	TGTGCCACCAGTGATTACAACTCTGGGGCCAACGTCCTGACTTTC
TRBD1	TRBV3-1/TRBV3-2	TRBJ2-1	.	CASSLQGNTYNEQFF	TGTGCCAGCAGCCTACAGGGGAATACCTACAATGAGCAGTTCTTC
TRBD2	TRBV7-2	TRBJ2-1	once	CASSLASSGSYNEQFF	TGTGCCAGCAGCTTAGCGAGTAGCGGGAGCTACAATGAGCAGTTCTTC
TRBD2	TRBV11-3	TRBJ2-1	once	CASSLGTSGRATQFF	TGTGCCAGCAGCTTAGGTACTAGCGGGAGGGCCACGCAGTTCTTC
TRBD1	TRBV28	TRBJ1-2	.	CASSIFTGTGDDGYTF	TGTGCCAGCAGTATTTTTACCGGGACAGGGGACGACGGCTACACCTTC
TRBD1	TRBV9	TRBJ1-2	.	CASSAQTGIDYGYTF	TGTGCCAGCAGCGCACAGACAGGGATAGACTATGGCTACACCTTC
TRBD2	TRBV7-2	TRBJ2-1	.	CASSSNGLAGRNEQFF	TGTGCCAGCAGCTCGAACGGACTAGCGGGACGCAATGAGCAGTTCTTC
TRBD2	TRBV9	TRBJ2-5	.	CASSVGVAGGRETQYF	TGTGCCAGCAGCGTAGGGGTAGCGGGAGGTAGGGAGACCCAGTACTTC
.	TRBV5-4	TRBJ2-3	few	CASSLPPADTQYF	TGTGCCAGCAGCTTGCCCCCAGCAGATACGCAGTATTTT
TRBD1	TRBV3-1/TRBV3-2	TRBJ2-1	.	CASSRGGTGDNEQFF	TGTGCCAGCAGCCGGGGGGGGACAGGGGATAATGAGCAGTTCTTC
.	TRBV6-5	TRBJ2-7	few	CASSQGQTWGDEQYF	TGTGCCAGCAGTCAGGGACAGACCTGGGGGGACGAGCAGTACTTC